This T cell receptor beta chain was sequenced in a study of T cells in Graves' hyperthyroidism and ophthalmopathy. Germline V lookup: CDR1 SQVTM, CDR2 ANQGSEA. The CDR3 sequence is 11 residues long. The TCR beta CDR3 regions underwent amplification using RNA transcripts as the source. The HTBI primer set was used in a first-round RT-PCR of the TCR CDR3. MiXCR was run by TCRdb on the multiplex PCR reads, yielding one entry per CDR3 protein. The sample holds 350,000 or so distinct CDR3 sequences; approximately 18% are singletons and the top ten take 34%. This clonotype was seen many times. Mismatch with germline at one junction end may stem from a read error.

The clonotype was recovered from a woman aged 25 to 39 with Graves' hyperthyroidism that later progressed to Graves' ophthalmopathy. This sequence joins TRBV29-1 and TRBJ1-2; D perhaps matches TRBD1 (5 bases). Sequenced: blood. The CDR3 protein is CSVWGDYGYTF. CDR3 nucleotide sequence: TGCAGCGTTTGGGGGGACTACGGCTACACCTTC.